Below, one T cell receptor beta chain is given with its context. As yet, its antigen is unknown. This CDR3 region has 15 residues. Germline V lookup: CDR1 SGHRS, CDR2 YFSETQ. J gave up 8 bases and V 3 bases, and 10 bases lay outside the gene matches. The source of the sample is a study of T-cell memory formation after mild COVID-19. The wider study: TCR clusters showed largely donor specificity.

5'RACE with constant-segment primers built TCRalpha and TCRbeta cDNA libraries with UMIs. TCRdb fed the 5' RACE reads into MiXCR, producing one record per CDR3 protein. This sample has more than 250,000 distinct CDR3 sequences; 15% to 20% occur once, and the top ten carry around 23%. Whole-study findings and limits: Later expanders leaned CD4+, whereas day 15 to 85 contracting clones were balanced CD4/CD8.

Specimen: PBMCs or a T cell subset sorted from them (not recorded which). The chain joins TRBV5-1 to TRBJ2-1; 8 bases are shared with TRBD2. The receptor was derived from a man aged 18-30 years who had mild COVID-19 (a few samples of this study predate the infection). Cell type and time point are not known. CDR3 sequence (DNA): TGCGCCAGCAGCTCTGGGGCGGGGGGTCACGATGAGCAGTTCTTC. It encodes CASSSGAGGHDEQFF.